This T cell receptor (beta chain) was profiled in a study of beta chain features in type 1 diabetes (dated by TCRdb to between 2017 and 2018). Regarding the complete study: No differences in mean age, gender distribution, total cell number or subset yield were found between patients and healthy donors. Naive and central memory subsets were obtained from all 30 or so donors, but regulatory and stem cell-like memory subsets were isolated from only 8 patients and roughly 8 healthy donors. A total of about 110,000,000 sorted cells were examined across all samples, and a strong correlation was observed between cell number per subset and RNA yield. The study compared TCRB repertoires of sorted circulating CD4+ T cell subsets between recently diagnosed type 1 diabetes patients and matched healthy donors. On the study overall, not on this receptor specifically: Because the HLA sub-analyses included only small numbers of individuals, any influence of HLA type on TCRB rearrangement was left unresolved. Patients with type 1 diabetes made fewer insertions and deleted more nucleotides at VDJ recombination sites, implying thymic rearrangement abnormalities. PCR may preferentially amplify shorter templates, but because patient and control samples were amplified and corrected together, any resulting skew would affect both groups equally. Because cDNA was sequenced instead of genomic DNA, highly expressing activated cells could be over-represented, though the groups showed no difference in activation or CD3 levels. The naive, central memory and regulatory TCRB repertoires appeared to resemble one another more closely among patients than among healthy donors. A moderate but significant shortening of TCRB CDR3 length was observed in type 1 diabetes patients in all four CD4+ subsets.

Of note for this clone: This clone's antigen is unknown. No per-base quality is available; no much larger clone lies one base away.

The High Capacity cDNA Reverse Transcription Kit was used to reverse transcribe all of the isolated RNA, meaning that expressed TCRB transcripts were what got sequenced. Deep immunoSEQ sequencing was applied to naive, central memory and regulatory T cell samples, giving an average of roughly 3.3 million total reads per sample. After sorted cells were lysed in RLT buffer, RNA was extracted with DNase-treated RNeasy Micro or Mini kits, with the choice depending on cell number. Each cell subset was processed on its own to prevent cross-contamination, while patient and healthy donor samples were processed together. Using the immunoSEQ multiplex PCR, TCRB sequences were amplified from cDNA into 87-bp fragments spanning the CDR3 region. The amplicons were sequenced using the Illumina HiSeq platform. The authors' analysis ran thus. PCR bias was computationally corrected using synthetic template baselines, reads within Hamming distance 2 were collapsed, and singletons that could not be merged were discarded. Reads were aligned to IMGT to assign V, D and J genes, CDR3 length, and insertions or deletions at six rearrangement sites. Within each subset, clonotype counts were normalized to sorted cell number, and only after that were true diversity and Gini coefficients computed with the tcR R package. The overlap coefficient, calculated on TCRB nucleotide sequences, was used to measure repertoire sharing. Not all clones reach the TCRdb copy of this immuneACCESS table, which keeps in-frame sequences only. Checked studies attribute under half of the gap to unresolved V genes and leave the rest unexplained. V and J calls and clone size follow that table, whereas D and trimming were derived from the DNA. The sample table shows about 170,000 clones, and approximately 8% are seen once. Jointly, the top ten make up about 0.9% of the sample.

Each donor gave one peripheral blood draw, averaging around 120 mL, which was collected into heparinised tubes. Using a panel that included CD45RO, CCR7, CD25, CD127, CD95 and CD27, naive, central memory, regulatory and stem cell-like memory CD4+ T cells were sorted on a BD FACSAria II. Every sorted population had a purity above 95%. PBMCs were isolated immediately by Lymphoprep density gradient centrifugation and stained directly without culture. Samples were stained and sorted in pairs, with one healthy donor and one patient per experiment, so that batch effects were minimized. Sequencing was performed on central memory CD4+ T cells from blood. This TCR was sampled from a woman aged 40-49 years with type 1 diabetes.

This receptor carries the CDR3 CASSLGGQGKNTEAFF. The nucleotide sequence is given as TGTGCCAGCAGCTTAGGGGGACAGGGGAAGAACACTGAAGCTTTCTTT. The chain couples TRBV11-3 to TRBJ1-1, with 10 bases aligning to TRBD1. The cysteine opens and the phenylalanine closes a CDR3 of 16 amino acids. Only CDR3 DNA remains: 48 bases, in frame from the first base. After removal of 1 base from V and 1 base from J, the junction retains 3 bases not matched to a gene. The germline V gene gives CDR1 as SGHNT and CDR2 as YENEEA.